One and the same sample provided the 3 T cell receptor beta chains below, sequenced in a study of T cell responses to AZD1222 COVID-19 vaccine. Assay: immunoSEQ multiplex PCR; the TCRdb copy retains only in-frame clones and omits some. Of 68,000 or so clones in the sample, around 83% are singletons; the top ten hold 9% to 14%. Material: peripheral blood, obtained on day 0 of AZD1222 vaccination. Every receptor here comes from an adult in good health.

There are a few counts of this clone. The chain is built from TRBV30 and TRBJ1-4, with unresolved D. This CDR3 contains 16 residues. V was trimmed by 2 bases and J by 6 bases, leaving 19 bases between them. CDR1 is GTSNPN, CDR2 SVGIG, per germline (reference sequence). This CDR3 is CAWSTRSFGDYEKLFF. The CDR3 DNA reads as TGTGCCTGGAGTACACGGTCCTTCGGGGATTATGAAAAACTGTTTTTT.

The sample holds a few counts of this clone. The V gene is TRBV5-6, the J gene TRBJ1-4; perhaps TRBD1 as D (6 bases). The V end was cut by 2 bases, the J end by 8 bases, with 16 bases between. The CDR3 extends over 15 amino acids. In germline, CDR1 is SGHDT, CDR2 YYEEEE. The CDR3 nucleotides are TGTGCCAGCAGCTTAATTCGGGCAGGGGAGGAAAAACTGTTTTTT. This codes for CASSLIRAGEEKLFF.

V is TRBV7-9 and J is TRBJ2-3; 12 bases are shared with TRBD2. This CDR3 comprises 18 residues. V trimming: 4 bases; J trimming: 3 bases; junction bases outside the gene matches: 11. The germline V gene encodes CDR1 SEHNR and CDR2 FQNEAQ (reference sequence). CDR3 sequence (DNA): TGTGCCAGCAGCTCCCCCAGGACTAGCGGGGATGGGACAGATACGCAGTATTTT. The encoded protein is CASSSPRTSGDGTDTQYF.